This TCR beta chain is from a study of glioma-infiltrating T cells. Overall study results and limits: Gliomas, especially low-grade, showed above-expected tissue-blood divergence; non-neoplastic patients showed below. CDR3 overlap between tissue and blood was very small.

In regard to this clonotype: Its target is not known.

Amplification of TCR alpha and beta CDR3 regions from RNA used iRepertoire nested multiplex PCR. Using its own MiXCR run on the multiplex PCR reads, TCRdb lists one record per CDR3 protein. The sample contains tens of thousands of distinct CDR3 sequences, 20% to 25% of which appear only once. The CDR3 totals 16 residues. Germline V gene data show CDR1 as SGHNT and CDR2 as YYREEE (reference sequence). Trimming removed 2 bases from V and 2 bases from J; junction bases left unmatched: 6. V usage is TRBV5-4 and J usage is TRBJ2-5; TRBD2 matches at 10 bases. The receptor was derived from a human donor with low-grade glioma or glioblastoma, undergoing nonglioma brain surgery, or in good health (not recorded which). The source material was glioma tissue, nonneoplastic brain tissue, or PBMCs (not recorded which). CDR3 in DNA: TGTGCCAGCAGCTTCGGAGCGGGGGGGATACAAGAGACCCAGTACTTC. Amino acid sequence: CASSFGAGGIQETQYF. Full variable domain (missing parts from reference TRBV5-4 and TRBJ2-5): ETGVTQSPTHLIKTRGQQVTLRCSSQSGHNTVSWYQQALGQGPQFIFQYYREEENGRGNFPPRFSGLQFPNYSSELNVNALELDDSALYLCASSFGAGGIQETQYFGPGTRLLVL.